The rows below give T cell receptor beta chains drawn from one sample of a study of CD8 T cells in ankylosing spondylitis. MiXCR, run by TCRdb on the 5' RACE reads, gives a single entry per CDR3 protein. The repertoire has about 96,000 distinct CDR3 sequences, around 30% of them found once; the top ten carry about 60%. Sequences were obtained from blood, either unsorted or a sorted T cell fraction (not recorded which). All receptors come from a male donor with ankylosing spondylitis or in good health (not recorded which). The CDR3 runs from the conserved cysteine through the conserved F or W. A D gene is named only where the DNA matches it firmly. Some rows have no size entry. The others give once, few or many, or a class for an expanded clone.

v_call: TRBV18
d_call: TRBD2
j_call: TRBJ2-3
clone_size: -
cdr3_nt: TGTTCCAGCTCACCAGGCGGGGGGCGCACAGATACGCAGTATTTT
cdr3_aa: CSSSPGGGRTDTQYF

v_call: TRBV5-1
d_call: TRBD2
j_call: TRBJ2-3
clone_size: -
cdr3_nt: TGCGCCAGCAATGCCAAGCGGGAGACCACAGATACGCAGTATTTT
cdr3_aa: CASNAKRETTDTQYF

v_call: TRBV12-3/TRBV12-4
d_call: -
j_call: TRBJ1-4
clone_size: -
cdr3_nt: TGTGCCAGCAGTTTCCCAGGGGCTTCTGAAAAACTGTTTTTT
cdr3_aa: CASSFPGASEKLFF

v_call: TRBV18
d_call: -
j_call: TRBJ1-2
clone_size: -
cdr3_nt: TGTGCCAGCTCACCACTCAGGGACGCCGGCTACACCTTC
cdr3_aa: CASSPLRDAGYTF

v_call: TRBV7-9
d_call: TRBD1
j_call: TRBJ1-1
clone_size: -
cdr3_nt: TGTGCCAGCAGCCCCCAACAGGGGATCGGCACTGAAGCTTTCTTT
cdr3_aa: CASSPQQGIGTEAFF

v_call: TRBV20-1
d_call: TRBD1
j_call: TRBJ2-2
clone_size: few
cdr3_nt: TGCAGTGCTGAGGGGACAGGGAGGGTGTTTTTT
cdr3_aa: CSAEGTGRVFF

v_call: TRBV20-1
d_call: -
j_call: TRBJ2-1
clone_size: -
cdr3_nt: TGCAGTGCTAAAGGTAGAGTAGGCAATGAGCAGTTCTTC
cdr3_aa: CSAKGRVGNEQFF

v_call: TRBV20-1
d_call: -
j_call: TRBJ1-5
clone_size: -
cdr3_nt: TGCAGTGCTAGAACAGGGTTTCAAAATCAGCCCCAGCATTTT
cdr3_aa: CSARTGFQNQPQHF

v_call: TRBV18
d_call: -
j_call: TRBJ1-5
clone_size: many
cdr3_nt: TGTGCCAGCTCACTTGCTGATCAGCCCCAGCATTTT
cdr3_aa: CASSLADQPQHF

v_call: TRBV4-1
d_call: TRBD1
j_call: TRBJ2-1
clone_size: few
cdr3_nt: TGCGCCAGCAGCCAAGGGGACAGGGACTACAATGAGCAGTTCTTC
cdr3_aa: CASSQGDRDYNEQFF

v_call: TRBV7-9
d_call: -
j_call: TRBJ2-3
clone_size: -
cdr3_nt: TGTGCCAGCAGCTTGGGGGCCGGAGGCGCAGATACGCAGTATTTT
cdr3_aa: CASSLGAGGADTQYF

v_call: TRBV29-1
d_call: -
j_call: TRBJ1-1
clone_size: once
cdr3_nt: TGCAGCGTTGTACGGCTGATGAACACTGAAGCTTTCTTT
cdr3_aa: CSVVRLMNTEAFF

v_call: TRBV3-1
d_call: -
j_call: TRBJ2-1
clone_size: -
cdr3_nt: TGTGCCAGCAGCCAAGAAGCCTTCTTAATTGGCAATGAGCAGTTCTTC
cdr3_aa: CASSQEAFLIGNEQFF

v_call: TRBV20-1
d_call: -
j_call: TRBJ2-3
clone_size: -
cdr3_nt: TGCAGTGCCCTGACCAGCCCTGGCACAGATACGCAGTATTTT
cdr3_aa: CSALTSPGTDTQYF

v_call: TRBV18
d_call: -
j_call: TRBJ2-6
clone_size: -
cdr3_nt: TGTGCCAGCTCACTCAACCTCCAGGGTGCTGGGGCCAACGTCCTGACTTTC
cdr3_aa: CASSLNLQGAGANVLTF

v_call: TRBV10-3
d_call: -
j_call: TRBJ1-1
clone_size: few
cdr3_nt: TGTGCCATCACCGAGACGGGTAACACTGAAGCTTTCTTT
cdr3_aa: CAITETGNTEAFF

v_call: TRBV11-1
d_call: -
j_call: TRBJ2-2
clone_size: -
cdr3_nt: TGTGCCAGCAGCTCGGGTGATGCGGCGGACGTTAACACCGGGGAGCTGTTTTTT
cdr3_aa: CASSSGDAADVNTGELFF

v_call: TRBV29-1
d_call: -
j_call: TRBJ2-5
clone_size: -
cdr3_nt: TGCAGCGTGGCGCAGGACCCGGCAACCCAGTACTTC
cdr3_aa: CSVAQDPATQYF

v_call: TRBV3-1
d_call: -
j_call: TRBJ1-5
clone_size: -
cdr3_nt: TGTGCCAGCAGCCAAGATCATTTCAGGGGAGTCGGTCAGCCCCAGCATTTT
cdr3_aa: CASSQDHFRGVGQPQHF

v_call: TRBV29-1
d_call: TRBD2
j_call: TRBJ2-4
clone_size: many
cdr3_nt: TGCAGCGTTCTAGCGGGAAAAGCCAAAAACATTCAGTACTTC
cdr3_aa: CSVLAGKAKNIQYF

v_call: TRBV5-8
d_call: -
j_call: TRBJ2-7
clone_size: -
cdr3_nt: TGTGCCAGCAGCCCTGGGAAGAGTTACTACGAGCAGTACTTC
cdr3_aa: CASSPGKSYYEQYF

v_call: TRBV5-5
d_call: -
j_call: TRBJ2-1
clone_size: few
cdr3_nt: TGTGCCAGCAGCTTGACTGGATATGAGCAGTTCTTC
cdr3_aa: CASSLTGYEQFF

v_call: TRBV5-1
d_call: -
j_call: TRBJ1-5
clone_size: many
cdr3_nt: TGCGCCAGCAGCTTTGACAGCAATCAGCCCCAGCATTTT
cdr3_aa: CASSFDSNQPQHF

v_call: TRBV20-1
d_call: -
j_call: TRBJ2-3
clone_size: many
cdr3_nt: TGCAGTGCTAGAGCATTGACTAGCACAGATACGCAGTATTTT
cdr3_aa: CSARALTSTDTQYF

v_call: TRBV20-1
d_call: -
j_call: TRBJ1-2
clone_size: few
cdr3_nt: TGCAGTGCTGCGGGGAGGGCTAACTATGGCTACACCTTC
cdr3_aa: CSAAGRANYGYTF

v_call: TRBV7-9
d_call: -
j_call: TRBJ2-5
clone_size: once
cdr3_nt: TGTGCCAGCAGCCAGCAGATGACCCAGTACTTC
cdr3_aa: CASSQQMTQYF

v_call: TRBV29-1
d_call: -
j_call: TRBJ1-1
clone_size: few
cdr3_nt: TGCAGCGCACCCAGGACCAACACTGAAGCTTTCTTT
cdr3_aa: CSAPRTNTEAFF

v_call: TRBV20-1
d_call: -
j_call: TRBJ1-2
clone_size: -
cdr3_nt: TGCAGTGCTAGAGGAATTCGCGACGGCTATGGCTACACCTTC
cdr3_aa: CSARGIRDGYGYTF

v_call: TRBV19
d_call: -
j_call: TRBJ1-5
clone_size: -
cdr3_nt: TGTGCCAGTAGTACACAGGGAGCTCAGCCCCAGCATTTT
cdr3_aa: CASSTQGAQPQHF

v_call: TRBV18
d_call: TRBD2
j_call: TRBJ2-3
clone_size: -
cdr3_nt: TGTGCCAGCTCGCAACTAGCGGACACAGATACGCAGTATTTT
cdr3_aa: CASSQLADTDTQYF

v_call: TRBV7-8
d_call: TRBD2
j_call: TRBJ2-7
clone_size: -
cdr3_nt: TGTGCCAGCATGATACGACTAGCGGGAGCCTACGAGCAGTACTTC
cdr3_aa: CASMIRLAGAYEQYF